This T cell receptor (beta chain) was sequenced in a study of cytomegalovirus exposure and HLA in healthy donors (dated 2017 in TCRdb). At the level of the whole study: A later analysis indicated that the 95 to 150 validation repertoires were generated on the platform also employed for the 670 or so repertoires of the first cohort. The aim of the study was to test whether cataloging public T cell receptors could identify signatures of past pathogen exposure. A separate validation cohort of about 110 different subjects was used in addition to the roughly 640-subject first cohort. The study combined high-throughput TCR immunosequencing, statistical association of individual TCRs with disease status, and machine learning to predict cytomegalovirus infection status. Broader findings and caveats from the paper: In vitro tests confirmed that a few of the cytomegalovirus-associated TCR beta chains recognize cytomegalovirus antigens. The study listed 150 to 200 TCR beta chains as associated with cytomegalovirus. The authors suggested that the approach could potentially be generalized to other disease states and immunological phenotypes. A later analysis had no HLA typing for the validation cohort, so co-occurrence there was scored across all 110 or so repertoires. Most TCR sequences were seen in very few donors, while some public TCRs were found in many individuals. In a later analysis, TCRs clustered in the first cohort were found to also tend to co-occur in the 120 or so validation repertoires, with approximately 95% of cluster scores above 0. In both the original and validation cohorts, the classifier was reported to diagnose cytomegalovirus status with high specificity and sensitivity.

Turning to this clone: Its antigen remains undetermined. Per-base quality was not reported, and no clone a single base away is much larger than it.

Library preparation was by the immunoSEQ multiplex PCR assay. The authors processed their data as follows. A statistical classification framework was developed to diagnose cytomegalovirus status using the catalog of TCR beta chain sequences. TCRdb carries this immuneACCESS record with in-frame sequences only. Its versions omit some clonotypes, under half of them owing to an unresolved V gene in the studies checked, with the rest unexplained. D and trimming were read from the DNA, whereas the V and J calls and clone size are those reported in that table. The table for this sample lists around 300,000 clones; around 87% of them were counted only once. Clones ranked in the top ten supply approximately 1.2% of the sample. From the cysteine through the phenylalanine, the CDR3 covers 18 amino acids. The entry retains the CDR3 DNA only, 54 bases that are in frame from base 1. According to the germline V gene, CDR1 reads LGHNA and CDR2 reads YSLEER. V drops 4 bases and J drops 3 bases, leaving 19 bases in between.

Donors formed part of the validation cohort, which comprised some 120 subjects and was distinct from the first cohort of several hundred subjects. Sequencing used PBMCs. The chain links TRBV4-3 with TRBJ2-6, with the D segment possibly TRBD1 or TRBD2, each aligning over 5 bases. The clonotype comes from a woman aged 25 to 39 in good health and CMV-seropositive. The bases read TGCGCCAGCAGCCGCGTTGTCGGGGCGACGGGTGGGGCCAACGTCCTGACTTTC. Translated, this gives CASSRVVGATGGANVLTF.